The T cell receptor beta chain under discussion was sequenced for a study of T cell repertoires in cytomegalovirus infection. Looking at the study overall: Public TCR beta signatures provided an indication of both CMV infection and a matching HLA type.

This clonotype was detected many times. The antigen remains unidentified. TCRdb redid the calling of the reads with MiXCR, one entry per CDR3 protein. The sample consists of about 150,000 distinct CDR3 sequences, about a quarter of them appearing once. CDR3 size: 13 residues. The germline V gene encodes CDR1 SGHTA and CDR2 FQGNSA. V was trimmed by 1 base and J by 6 bases, leaving 7 bases between them. General study points: What dominated the ex vivo response were HLA-C-restricted CMV-specific TCR beta clonotypes.

The sample comprised PBMCs. The chain links TRBV7-2 to TRBJ2-1; D is perhaps TRBD1 (5 bases). The clonotype was recovered from a human donor in good health (CMV status not recorded). Some clones in this sample may be carry-over from other donors' samples. The CDR3 spells CASSLDGANEQFF. The CDR3 DNA reads TGTGCCAGCAGCTTAGATGGGGCCAATGAGCAGTTCTTC.